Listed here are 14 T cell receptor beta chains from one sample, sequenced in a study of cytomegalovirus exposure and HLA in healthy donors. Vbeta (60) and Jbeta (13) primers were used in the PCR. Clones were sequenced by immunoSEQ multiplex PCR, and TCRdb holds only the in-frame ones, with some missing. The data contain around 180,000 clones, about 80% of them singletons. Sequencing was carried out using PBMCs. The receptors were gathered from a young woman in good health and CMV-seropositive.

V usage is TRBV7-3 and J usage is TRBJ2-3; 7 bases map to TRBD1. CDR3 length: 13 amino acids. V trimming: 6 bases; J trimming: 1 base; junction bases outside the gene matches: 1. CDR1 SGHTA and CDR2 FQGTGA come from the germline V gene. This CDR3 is CASSTGGTDTQYF. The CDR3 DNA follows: TGTGCCAGCAGTACAGGGGGCACAGATACGCAGTATTTT.

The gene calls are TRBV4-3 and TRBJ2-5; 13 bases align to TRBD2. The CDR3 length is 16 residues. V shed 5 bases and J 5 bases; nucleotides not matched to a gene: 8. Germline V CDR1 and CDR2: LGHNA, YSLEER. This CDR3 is CASSDRTSGGLETQYF. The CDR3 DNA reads TGCGCCAGCAGCGACCGGACTAGCGGGGGTCTGGAGACCCAGTACTTC.

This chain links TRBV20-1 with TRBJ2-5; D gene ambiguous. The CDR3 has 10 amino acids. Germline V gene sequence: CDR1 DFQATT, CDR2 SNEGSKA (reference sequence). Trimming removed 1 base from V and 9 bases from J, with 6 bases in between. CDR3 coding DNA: TGCAGTGCTAGAGGAGTAGCCCAGTACTTC. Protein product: CSARGVAQYF.

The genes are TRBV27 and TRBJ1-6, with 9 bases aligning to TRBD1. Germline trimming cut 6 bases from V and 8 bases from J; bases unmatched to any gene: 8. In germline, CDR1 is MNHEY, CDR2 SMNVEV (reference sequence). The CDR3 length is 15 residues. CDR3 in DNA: TGTGCCAGCAGCGATACAGGGGGCGTTTATTCACCCCTCCACTTT. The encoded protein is CASSDTGGVYSPLHF.

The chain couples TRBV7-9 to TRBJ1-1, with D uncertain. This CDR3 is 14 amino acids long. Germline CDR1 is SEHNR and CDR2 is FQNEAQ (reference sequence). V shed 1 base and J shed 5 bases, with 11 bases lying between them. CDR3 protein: CASSLVREKTEAFF. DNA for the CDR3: TGTGCCAGCAGCTTAGTCCGGGAGAAGACTGAAGCTTTCTTT.

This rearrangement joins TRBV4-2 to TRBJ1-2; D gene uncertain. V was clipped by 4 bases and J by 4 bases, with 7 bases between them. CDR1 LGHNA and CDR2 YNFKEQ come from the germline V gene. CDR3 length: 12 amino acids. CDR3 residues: CASSPPSYGYTF. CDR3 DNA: TGTGCCAGCAGCCCTCCGTCCTATGGCTACACCTTC.

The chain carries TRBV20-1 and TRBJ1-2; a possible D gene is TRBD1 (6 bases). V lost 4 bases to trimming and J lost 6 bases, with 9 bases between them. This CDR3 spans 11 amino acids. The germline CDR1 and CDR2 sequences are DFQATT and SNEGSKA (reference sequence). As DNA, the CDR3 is TGCAGTGCTACGACAGGAAATGGCTACACCTTC. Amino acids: CSATTGNGYTF.

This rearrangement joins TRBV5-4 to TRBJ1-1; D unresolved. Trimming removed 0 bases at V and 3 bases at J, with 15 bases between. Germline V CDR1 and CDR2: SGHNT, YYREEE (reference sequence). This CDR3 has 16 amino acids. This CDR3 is CASSLDRATRYTEAFF. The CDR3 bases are TGTGCCAGCAGCTTGGACAGAGCAACACGTTACACTGAAGCTTTCTTT.

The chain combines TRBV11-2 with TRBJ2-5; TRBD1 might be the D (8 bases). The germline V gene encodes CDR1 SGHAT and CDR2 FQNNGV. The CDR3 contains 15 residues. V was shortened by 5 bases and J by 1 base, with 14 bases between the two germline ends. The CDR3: CASSPQGGSQETQYF. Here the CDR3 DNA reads TGTGCCAGCAGCCCACAGGGGGGGTCCCAAGAGACCCAGTACTTC.

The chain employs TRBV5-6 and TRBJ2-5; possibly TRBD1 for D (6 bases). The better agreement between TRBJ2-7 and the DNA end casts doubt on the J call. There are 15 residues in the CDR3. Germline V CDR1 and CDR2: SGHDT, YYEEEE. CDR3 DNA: TGTGCCAGCAGCGATCATGAGGGGGTCCTCTACGAGCAGTACTTC. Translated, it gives CASSDHEGVLYEQYF.

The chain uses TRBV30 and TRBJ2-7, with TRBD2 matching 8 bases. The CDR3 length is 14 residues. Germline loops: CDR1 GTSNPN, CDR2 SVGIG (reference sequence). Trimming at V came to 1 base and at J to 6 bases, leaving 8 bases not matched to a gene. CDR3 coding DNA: TGTGCCTGGAGTGGGGCGGGGGGCCTAATCGAGCAGTACTTC. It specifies CAWSGAGGLIEQYF. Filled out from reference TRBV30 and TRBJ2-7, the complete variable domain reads SQTIHQWPATLVQPVGSPLSLECTVEGTSNPNLYWYRQAAGRGLQLLFYSVGIGQISSEVPQNLSASRPQDRQFILSSKKLLLSDSGFYLCAWSGAGGLIEQYFGPGTRLTVT.

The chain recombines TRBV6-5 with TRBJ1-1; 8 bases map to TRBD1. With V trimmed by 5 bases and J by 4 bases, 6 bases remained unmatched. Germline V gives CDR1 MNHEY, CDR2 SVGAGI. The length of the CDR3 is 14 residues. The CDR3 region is CASSAGTGATEAFF. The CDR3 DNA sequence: TGTGCCAGCAGTGCCGGGACAGGAGCCACTGAAGCTTTCTTT.

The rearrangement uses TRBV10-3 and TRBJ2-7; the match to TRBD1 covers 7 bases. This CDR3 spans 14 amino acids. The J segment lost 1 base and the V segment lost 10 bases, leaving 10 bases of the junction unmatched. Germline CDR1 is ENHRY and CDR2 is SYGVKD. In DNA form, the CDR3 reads TGTGCCACCAAACCCGGGACAGCTTCCTACGAGCAGTACTTC. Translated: CATKPGTASYEQYF.

As DNA, the CDR3 is TGTGCCAGTGAGCACTTGGCCAAAAACATTCAGTACTTC. Its protein product is CASEHLAKNIQYF. The chain links TRBV28 to TRBJ2-4; D remains unclear. V was cut by 9 bases and J by 1 base, with 10 bases left in between. This CDR3 is built from 13 residues. In germline, CDR1 is MDHEN, CDR2 SYDVKM.